Listed here are 6 T cell receptor beta chains from one sample, sequenced in a study of OX40 agonist ivuxolimab in advanced cancers. Some clones are missing from TCRdb's copy, which holds only in-frame ones; the method was immunoSEQ multiplex PCR. This sample has about 110,000 clones, with around 93% found just once. Sequencing was performed on CD4+ or CD8+ T cells sorted from blood, taken in a trial of the OX40 agonist ivuxolimab. All receptors derive from an adult with an advanced solid tumor such as melanoma, head and neck, liver or kidney cancer.

The V gene is TRBV6-1, the J gene TRBJ1-4; D possibly corresponds to TRBD1 (5 bases). This CDR3 is built from 14 residues. Looked up from germline, CDR1 is MNHNS and CDR2 is SASEGT. Trimming left V 6 bases short and J 6 bases short, with 14 bases between. For the CDR3, the DNA is TGTGCCAGCAGAACGGGACTATGGGATGAAAAACTGTTTTTT. This sequence encodes CASRTGLWDEKLFF.

The J gene is TRBJ2-3, the V gene TRBV5-1; D gene ambiguous. Trimming left V 4 bases short and J 1 base short, with 13 bases between. The CDR3 is 15 amino acids. The V gene's germline CDR1 is SGHRS and CDR2 YFSETQ. The CDR3 nucleotides are TGCGCCAGCAGCGGAAGCCAGCGCGGCACAGATACGCAGTATTTT. Its protein product is CASSGSQRGTDTQYF.

The V and J genes are TRBV6-6 and TRBJ2-1; a possible D gene is TRBD2 (5 bases). The CDR3 spans 12 residues. Trimming stripped 4 bases from V and 10 bases from J, with 11 bases between. Germline values: CDR1 MNHNY, CDR2 SVGAGI (reference sequence). In nucleotides, the CDR3 is TGTGCCAGCAGTTTCGACCGAGGGGAGCAGTTCTTC. Its translation: CASSFDRGEQFF.

This clone was recorded once. The genes are TRBV11-3 and TRBJ1-2; 11 bases map to TRBD1. Germline V lookup: CDR1 SGHNT, CDR2 YENEEA. The CDR3 spans 16 residues. With 0 bases clipped from V and 3 bases from J, the junction kept 3 bases outside the gene matches. The chain's CDR3 is CASSLDRTGGYYGYTF. DNA for the CDR3: TGTGCCAGCAGCTTAGACAGGACAGGGGGCTACTATGGCTACACCTTC.

This clone was found once. The chain couples TRBV27 to TRBJ2-1, with D uncertain. Looked up from germline, CDR1 is MNHEY and CDR2 is SMNVEV (reference sequence). V was cut by 6 bases and J by 0 bases, with 12 bases left in between. The CDR3 sequence is 15 residues long. The CDR3, as DNA: TGTGCCAGCAGCCCCTCTTCATTCTCCTACAATGAGCAGTTCTTC. As protein: CASSPSSFSYNEQFF.

The gene calls are TRBV5-6 and TRBJ1-1, with 12 bases identical to TRBD1. The CDR3 has 15 residues. CDR1 is SGHDT, CDR2 YYEEEE, per germline. J gave up 8 bases and V 3 bases, and 8 bases lay outside the gene matches. CDR3 loop: CASSYTGTGGLEAFF. The CDR3 DNA reads TGTGCCAGCAGCTACACCGGGACAGGGGGCTTAGAAGCTTTCTTT.